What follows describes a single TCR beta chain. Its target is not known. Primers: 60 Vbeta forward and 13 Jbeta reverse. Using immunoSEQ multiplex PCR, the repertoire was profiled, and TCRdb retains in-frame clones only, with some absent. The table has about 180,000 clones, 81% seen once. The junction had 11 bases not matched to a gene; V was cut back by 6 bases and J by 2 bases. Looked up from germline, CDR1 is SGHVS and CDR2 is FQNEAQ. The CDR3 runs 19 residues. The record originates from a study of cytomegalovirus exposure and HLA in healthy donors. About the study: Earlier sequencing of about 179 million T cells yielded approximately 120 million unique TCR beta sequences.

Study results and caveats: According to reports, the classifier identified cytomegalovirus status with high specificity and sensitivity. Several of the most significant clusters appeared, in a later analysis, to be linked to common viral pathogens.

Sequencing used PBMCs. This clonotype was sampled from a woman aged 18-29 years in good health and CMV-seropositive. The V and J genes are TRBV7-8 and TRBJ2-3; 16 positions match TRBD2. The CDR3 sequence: CASRRGLAGGQVPTDTQYF. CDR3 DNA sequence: TGTGCCAGCAGGCGGGGACTAGCGGGGGGGCAGGTCCCCACAGATACGCAGTATTTT.